The TCR beta chain described here comes from a study of OX40 agonist ivuxolimab in advanced cancers. Study-level background: Prior therapy, whether anti-PD-1, anti-PD-L1 or anti-CTLA-4, was allowed, and about 40% had some.

On this clone itself: What it binds is unknown.

Trimming removed 0 bases from V and 4 bases from J; junction bases left unmatched: 4. This CDR3 comprises 15 residues. Germline V lookup: CDR1 SGHRS, CDR2 YFSETQ. Study-level results: Low normalized T-cell clonal expansion was also seen in some nonresponders. Among the lowest peripheral clonal expansion occurred in 0.1-3.0 mg/kg partial responders. Clonal expansion was seen in CD4+ and CD8+ blood T cells by week 6 at 0.1 to 3.0 mg/kg.

Here immunoSEQ multiplex PCR was the method, and the copy in TCRdb shows in-frame clones only, minus some. The sample holds tens of thousands of clones, about 80% seen once. This chain joins TRBV5-1 and TRBJ2-5, with 9 bases identical to TRBD1. The origin of this receptor is an adult with an advanced solid tumor such as melanoma, head and neck, liver or kidney cancer. Sequencing used CD4+ or CD8+ T cells sorted from blood, obtained in a trial of the OX40 agonist ivuxolimab. CDR3: CASSLDTGGTETQYF. The CDR3, as DNA: TGCGCCAGCAGCTTGGATACAGGGGGCACAGAGACCCAGTACTTC. The full variable domain, rest sourced from reference TRBV5-1 and TRBJ2-5, is KAGVTQTPRYLIKTRGQQVTLSCSPISGHRSVSWYQQTPGQGLQFLFEYFSETQRNKGNFPGRFSGRQFSNSRSEMNVSTLELGDSALYLCASSLDTGGTETQYFGPGTRLLVL.